Below are 15 T cell receptor beta chains sequenced from a single sample in a study of beta chain features in type 1 diabetes. Reverse transcription of all isolated RNA meant that expressed TCRB transcripts were sequenced. This table comes from immunoSEQ multiplex PCR, and its TCRdb copy is limited to in-frame clones, with some not included. The sample lists 250,000 to 350,000 clones, 11% to 15% occurring once. The specimen sequenced was central memory CD4+ T cells from blood. The receptor source for this set is a man younger than 40 in good health.

The rearrangement joins TRBV4-1 to TRBJ2-7; no firm D call. The CDR3 covers 17 residues. Looked up from germline, CDR1 is MGHRA and CDR2 is YSYEKL. Trimming left V 0 bases short and J 0 bases short, with 15 bases between. The CDR3 DNA follows: TGCGCCAGCAGCCAAGATCGCACAGCGAGCAACTCCTACGAGCAGTACTTC. Its protein product is CASSQDRTASNSYEQYF.

Worth noting for this clone: Compared with germline, one end of the junction differs, possibly owing to a read error. This chain uses TRBV6-5 with TRBJ1-1; tentatively, D is TRBD1 (6 bases). Germline V gene lookup returns CDR1 MNHEY and CDR2 SVGAGI. This CDR3 contains 14 residues. CDR3 bases: TGTGCCAGCAGTTACCTAAGGGGGAACACTGGAGCTTTCTTT. Protein: CASSYLRGNTGAFF.

With respect to this clone: Other DNA variants within this sample encode the same CDR3. The gene calls are TRBV7-2 and TRBJ2-3; D not certain. The germline V and J ends were trimmed by 3 bases and 0 bases, with 4 bases remaining between them. The germline V gene encodes CDR1 SGHTA and CDR2 FQGNSA. The CDR3 runs 13 residues. This chain's CDR3 is CASSLYSTDTQYF. In nucleotides, the CDR3 is TGTGCCAGCAGCTTGTATAGCACAGATACGCAGTATTTT.

This chain links TRBV11-3 with TRBJ2-5; a weak D match, TRBD1 (6 bases). The CDR3 has 16 amino acids. Germline loops: CDR1 SGHNT, CDR2 YENEEA. Between the trimmed V and J ends, which lost 5 bases and 3 bases, there was a span of 19 bases. CDR3 in amino acids: CASSPRKGQVKETQYF. DNA of the CDR3: TGTGCCAGCAGCCCGCGGAAGGGACAAGTAAAAGAGACCCAGTACTTC.

This clone came up a few times. The chain links TRBV7-9 to TRBJ2-5; TRBD1 matches 8 bases. CDR1 is SEHNR and CDR2 is FQNEAQ in the germline V gene (reference sequence). V was pared by 6 bases and J by 2 bases, with 14 bases of the junction left unmatched. The CDR3 consists of 17 residues. The CDR3 is CASRQLRGTGLQETQYF. The CDR3 DNA reads TGTGCCAGCAGACAATTACGGGGGACAGGACTACAAGAGACCCAGTACTTC.

This clone has just a few counts. V and J are TRBV7-6 and TRBJ2-3, with D maybe TRBD2 (6 bases). The CDR3 length is 14 residues. V was cut by 5 bases and J by 0 bases, with 9 bases left in between. Germline-derived CDR1 and CDR2 are SGHVS and FNYEAQ. CDR3 DNA sequence: TGTGCCAGCAGCCCCGGGACTAGCACAGATACGCAGTATTTT. It codes for CASSPGTSTDTQYF.

This chain links TRBV6-5 with TRBJ1-5, with TRBD1 matching 7 bases. Germline trimming cut 0 bases from V and 7 bases from J; bases unmatched to any gene: 6. The germline V gene encodes CDR1 MNHEY and CDR2 SVGAGI. There are 15 residues in the CDR3. The DNA for the CDR3 is TGTGCCAGCAGTTACTCGGGGTCAGGGGGACAGCCCCAGCATTTT. Amino acids: CASSYSGSGGQPQHF.

This sequence joins TRBV2 and TRBJ2-3, with D perhaps matching TRBD2 (7 bases). V lost 5 bases and J 0 bases, leaving 12 bases between the germline ends. Germline V CDR1 and CDR2: SNHLY, FYNNEI. This CDR3 contains 15 residues. In nucleotides, the CDR3 is TGTGCCAGCAGTCGCGGGGGCCCGAGCACAGATACGCAGTATTTT. It encodes CASSRGGPSTDTQYF.

There are a few counts of this clone. The chain recombines TRBV7-2 with TRBJ2-7; the match to TRBD2 covers 12 bases. The CDR3 is 18 amino acids. Trimming removed 1 base from V and 1 base from J; junction bases left unmatched: 8. CDR1 and CDR2 from the germline V gene are SGHTA and FQGNSA. The CDR3 is CASSLGLAGAPGSYEQYV. The CDR3 region has the DNA TGTGCCAGCAGCTTAGGACTAGCGGGAGCCCCCGGGTCCTACGAGCAGTACGTC.

The chain joins TRBV7-2 to TRBJ2-3, with 12 bases aligning to TRBD2. The V gene's germline CDR1 is SGHTA and CDR2 FQGNSA. The CDR3 totals 16 residues. V lost 5 bases, J lost 1 base, and 4 bases stayed unmatched. The CDR3: CASSPTSGGGTDTQYF. The CDR3, as DNA: TGTGCCAGCAGCCCGACTAGCGGGGGAGGCACAGATACGCAGTATTTT. The full variable domain, its missing parts supplied by reference TRBV7-2 and TRBJ2-3, is GAGVSQSPSNKVTEKGKDVELRCDPISGHTALYWYRQSLGQGLEFLIYFQGNSAPDKSGLPSDRFSAERTGGSVSTLTIQRTQQEDSAVYLCASSPTSGGGTDTQYFGPGTRLTVL.

V usage is TRBV5-5 and J usage is TRBJ1-2; TRBD1 matches 11 bases. Per the germline V gene, CDR1 is SGHKS and CDR2 is YYEKEE (reference sequence). This CDR3 contains 13 residues. J was trimmed by 6 bases and V by 4 bases; bases with no gene match: 2. This chain's CDR3 is CASSQGQGDGYTF. CDR3 DNA: TGTGCCAGCAGCCAGGGACAGGGGGATGGCTACACCTTC. Variable domain in full (rest from reference TRBV5-5 and TRBJ1-2): DAGVTQSPTHLIKTRGQQVTLRCSPISGHKSVSWYQQVLGQGPQFIFQYYEKEERGRGNFPDRFSARQFPNYSSELNVNALLLGDSALYLCASSQGQGDGYTFGSGTRLTVV.

V is TRBV5-4 and J is TRBJ1-2; the match to TRBD1 covers 8 bases. The CDR3 runs 12 residues. CDR1 is SGHNT and CDR2 is YYREEE in the germline V gene (reference sequence). The J segment lost 5 bases and the V segment lost 4 bases, leaving 1 base of the junction unmatched. For the CDR3, the DNA is TGTGCCAGCAGCAACAGGGGGTATGGCTACACCTTC. Residues: CASSNRGYGYTF.

This chain links TRBV2 with TRBJ2-1; the D call may be TRBD1 or TRBD2 (5 bases each). CDR1 and CDR2 (germline): SNHLY, FYNNEI. This CDR3 is built from 14 residues. V lost 1 base and J lost 9, with 13 bases in between. The CDR3 nucleotides are TGTGCCAGCAGTGAAGTTGGGGGAGAGACTGAGCAGTTCTTC. Amino acids: CASSEVGGETEQFF.

The V call is TRBV7-7, the J call TRBJ2-5; no reliable D call. V shed 2 bases and J shed 3 bases, with 4 bases lying between them. The CDR3 loop spans 12 amino acids. The germline CDR1 and CDR2 sequences are SSHAT and FNYEAQ (reference sequence). CDR3 nucleotide sequence: TGTGCCAGCAGCTTAAACGAAGAGACCCAGTACTTC. The encoded protein is CASSLNEETQYF. The full variable domain, rest sourced from reference TRBV7-7 and TRBJ2-5, is GAGVSQSPRYKVTKRGQDVTLRCDPISSHATLYWYQQALGQGPEFLTYFNYEAQPDKSGLPSDRFSAERPEGSISTLTIQRTEQRDSAMYRCASSLNEETQYFGPGTRLLVL.

The chain is built from TRBV7-7 and TRBJ2-5; either TRBD1 or TRBD2 may fit D (6 bases each). Germline V lookup: CDR1 SSHAT, CDR2 FNYEAQ (reference sequence). The V end lost 0 bases, the J end lost 3 bases, and 11 bases lay between the germline ends. This CDR3 contains 15 residues. The CDR3 DNA sequence: TGTGCCAGCAGCTTAGCGGGGGGCCGGGAAGAGACCCAGTACTTC. The encoded protein is CASSLAGGREETQYF.